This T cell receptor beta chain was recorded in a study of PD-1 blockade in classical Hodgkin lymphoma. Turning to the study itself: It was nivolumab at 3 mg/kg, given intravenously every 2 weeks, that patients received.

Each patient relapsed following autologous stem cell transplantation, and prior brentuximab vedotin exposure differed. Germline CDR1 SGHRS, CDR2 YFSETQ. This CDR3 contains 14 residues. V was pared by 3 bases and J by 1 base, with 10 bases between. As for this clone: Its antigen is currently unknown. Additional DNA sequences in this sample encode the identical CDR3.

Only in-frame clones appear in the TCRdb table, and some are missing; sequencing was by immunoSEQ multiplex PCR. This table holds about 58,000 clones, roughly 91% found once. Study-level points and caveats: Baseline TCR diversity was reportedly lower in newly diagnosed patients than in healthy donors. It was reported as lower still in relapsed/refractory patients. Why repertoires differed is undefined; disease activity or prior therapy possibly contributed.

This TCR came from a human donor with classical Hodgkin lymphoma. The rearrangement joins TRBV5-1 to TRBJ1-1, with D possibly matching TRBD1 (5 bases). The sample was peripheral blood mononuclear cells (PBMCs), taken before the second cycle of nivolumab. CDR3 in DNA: TGCGCCAGCAGCTCAGGGAGGGAGAACACTGAAGCTTTCTTT. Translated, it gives CASSSGRENTEAFF. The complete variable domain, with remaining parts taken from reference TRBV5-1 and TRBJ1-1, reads KAGVTQTPRYLIKTRGQQVTLSCSPISGHRSVSWYQQTPGQGLQFLFEYFSETQRNKGNFPGRFSGRQFSNSRSEMNVSTLELGDSALYLCASSSGRENTEAFFGQGTRLTVV.